Shown below are 22 T cell receptor beta chains from a single sample sequenced in a study of blood T cells in healthy people across ages (dated by TCRdb to between 2014 and 2017). Libraries were constructed by 5' RACE. Instrument used: Illumina HiSeq 2500. A second PCR of about 7 to 12 cycles was run with a J-beta primer mix and a sample-barcoded 5' primer. Clones were called with MiXCR by TCRdb after fastp trimmed the public reads at Q25, and only in-frame beta chains were retained. For every CDR3 protein sequence, its rows merge into one entry that carries the most common genes and DNA. Across this sample there are 600,000 to 900,000 distinct CDR3 sequences, with around a quarter seen only once. The leading ten clones occupy around 3% of the sample. The same sample was also used in a study of T cells of mothers and their children.

The source material was blood. The receptors derive from a boy between 5 and 17 years old in good health.

This rearrangement joins TRBV6-1 to TRBJ2-5, with D perhaps matching TRBD2 (7 bases). Germline V lookup: CDR1 MNHNS, CDR2 SASEGT. There are 15 residues in the CDR3. Between the trimmed V and J ends, which lost 3 bases and 2 bases, there was a span of 13 bases. In DNA, the CDR3 is TGTGCCAGCAGTGAGCCGGGGAGGGGGCAAGAGACCCAGTACTTC. Translated, it gives CASSEPGRGQETQYF.

This chain links TRBV9 with TRBJ1-6; unclear D gene. Between the trimmed V and J ends, which lost 3 bases and 8 bases, there was a span of 15 bases. The germline V gene has CDR1 SGDLS and CDR2 YYNGEE. This CDR3 has 15 residues. This CDR3 is CASSARGPVDSPLHF. As DNA, the CDR3 is TGTGCCAGCAGCGCCCGCGGCCCAGTGGATTCACCCCTCCACTTT.

V is TRBV5-1 and J is TRBJ2-2; weak D call: TRBD1 (5 bases). The CDR3 has 14 amino acids. CDR1 is SGHRS and CDR2 is YFSETQ in the germline V gene. V was cut by 4 bases and J by 2 bases, with 9 bases left in between. CDR3 nucleotides: TGCGCCAGCAGCGCAGGGCTTAACACCGGGGAGCTGTTTTTT. Protein: CASSAGLNTGELFF. The full variable domain, rest sourced from reference TRBV5-1 and TRBJ2-2, is KAGVTQTPRYLIKTRGQQVTLSCSPISGHRSVSWYQQTPGQGLQFLFEYFSETQRNKGNFPGRFSGRQFSNSRSEMNVSTLELGDSALYLCASSAGLNTGELFFGEGSRLTVL.

The chain carries TRBV19 and TRBJ2-7; D is possibly TRBD1 (5 bases). The CDR3 sequence is 15 residues long. Trimming removed 4 bases at V and 5 bases at J, with 18 bases between. CDR1 and CDR2 (germline): LNHDA, SQIVND (reference sequence). CDR3 nucleotides: TGTGCCAGTAGTACGCTGACAGCTGCCCAGCACGAGCAGTACTTC. This encodes CASSTLTAAQHEQYF.

CDR3 residues: CASSIDREINYGYTF. The CDR3 DNA reads as TGTGCCAGCAGTATAGACAGGGAAATTAACTATGGCTACACCTTC. The genes are TRBV6-6 and TRBJ1-2; TRBD1 aligns across 7 bases. The trim removed 5 bases at V and 1 base at J, leaving 7 bases unmatched. CDR3 length: 15 amino acids. Looked up from germline, CDR1 is MNHNY and CDR2 is SVGAGI (reference sequence).

The gene calls are TRBV3-1 and TRBJ2-7, with a possible D match to TRBD2 (6 bases). V gave up 1 base and J gave up 0 bases, with 13 bases separating them. CDR3 size: 16 residues. Germline assignment: CDR1 LGHDT and CDR2 YNNKEL (reference sequence). The CDR3 DNA reads TGTGCCAGCAGCCAAGGACGGACTACGAGCTCCTACGAGCAGTACTTC. It specifies CASSQGRTTSSYEQYF.

The chain carries TRBV10-2 and TRBJ2-5; 8 nucleotides agree with TRBD2. The junction had 7 bases not matched to a gene; V was cut back by 8 bases and J by 5 bases. CDR1 is WSHSY and CDR2 is SAAADI in the germline V gene. The CDR3 extends over 13 amino acids. The chain's CDR3 is CASGGGHFETQYF. Written as DNA, the CDR3 is TGCGCCAGCGGCGGGGGGCACTTTGAGACCCAGTACTTC.

The V and J genes are TRBV2 and TRBJ2-5, with 8 bases that match TRBD2. V lost 7 bases, J lost 0 bases, and 7 bases stayed unmatched. The CDR3 spans 15 residues. The germline gives CDR1 SNHLY, CDR2 FYNNEI. The CDR3 reads CASNGLAGHQETQYF. Here the CDR3 DNA reads TGTGCCAGCAATGGGCTAGCGGGCCACCAAGAGACCCAGTACTTC.

This chain connects TRBV11-3 to TRBJ2-7, with D perhaps TRBD2 (5 bases). Trimming cost V 1 base and J 3 bases, with 16 bases left between them. There are 16 residues in the CDR3. CDR1 is SGHNT, CDR2 YENEEA, per germline. The CDR3 bases are TGTGCCAGCAGCTTAGTCAAAAAAGCGGTTATCTACGAGCAGTACTTC. This gives the protein CASSLVKKAVIYEQYF.

The rearrangement joins TRBV28 to TRBJ2-3; TRBD2 aligns across 13 bases. This CDR3 is 18 amino acids long. Trimming cost V 2 bases and J 4 bases; bases outside gene matches: 9. The germline gives CDR1 MDHEN, CDR2 SYDVKM. CDR3 residues: CASSLPRRLAGGADTQYF. As DNA, the CDR3 is TGTGCCAGCAGTTTACCCCGCCGACTAGCGGGGGGAGCAGATACGCAGTATTTT.

For this clonotype: Because it lacks the conserved phenylalanine or tryptophan at the end, this CDR3 is likely a read error. This chain joins TRBV11-2 and TRBJ2-5, with TRBD1 as a possible D gene (7 bases). The CDR3 spans 16 residues. Trimming cost V 5 bases and J 5 bases, with 21 bases left between them. CDR1 is SGHAT, CDR2 FQNNGV, per germline. The CDR3 coding sequence is TGTGCCAGCAGCCCACTGTCAGGGGGGATTGGGGAGACCCAGTACGTC. Protein sequence: CASSPLSGGIGETQYV.

This rearrangement joins TRBV5-1 to TRBJ2-5; TRBD2 aligns across 9 bases. The DNA end is a closer match to TRBJ2-1, so the J assignment may be wrong. This CDR3 contains 15 residues. Per the germline V gene, CDR1 is SGHRS and CDR2 is YFSETQ. The CDR3 sequence: CASSVVAGANNEQFF. CDR3 DNA sequence: TGCGCCAGCAGCGTGGTAGCGGGGGCGAACAATGAGCAGTTCTTC.

This rearrangement joins TRBV11-3 to TRBJ2-7; no clear D gene. Trimming shortened V by 5 bases and J by 3 bases, and 14 bases separated the two germline ends. The CDR3 spans 14 residues. The germline V gene has CDR1 SGHNT and CDR2 YENEEA. CDR3 bases: TGTGCCAGCAGCCCCCACGGTGGGATCTACGAGCAGTACTTC. It yields the protein CASSPHGGIYEQYF.

The sample holds a few counts of this clonotype. V usage is TRBV12-3 or TRBV12-4 and J usage is TRBJ1-1; TRBD1 agrees at 8 bases. This CDR3 region has 14 residues. J lost 5 bases, V lost 3 bases, and 5 bases had no gene match. CDR3 sequence (DNA): TGTGCCAGCAGTTTGTCCAGGGGGCGGACTGAAGCTTTCTTT. The encoded protein is CASSLSRGRTEAFF.

A few counts support this clonotype. CDR3 in amino acids: CSVPGQGEKLFF. CDR3 bases: TGCAGCGTTCCCGGACAGGGGGAAAAACTGTTTTTT. The genes are TRBV29-1 and TRBJ1-4; TRBD1 agrees at 9 bases. The length of the CDR3 is 12 residues. With V trimmed by 5 bases and J by 8 bases, 3 bases remained unmatched. The germline gives CDR1 SQVTM, CDR2 ANQGSEA. Full variable domain (remainder filled in from reference TRBV29-1 and TRBJ1-4): SAVISQKPSRDICQRGTSLTIQCQVDSQVTMMFWYRQQPGQSLTLIATANQGSEATYESGFVIDKFPISRPNLTFSTLTVSNMSPEDSSIYLCSVPGQGEKLFFGSGTQLSVL.

This clonotype showed up just a few times. This chain connects TRBV19 to TRBJ2-2; D not resolved. Trimming removed 7 bases at V and 8 bases at J, with 8 bases between. This CDR3 region has 11 residues. Germline V gene lookup returns CDR1 LNHDA and CDR2 SQIVND (reference sequence). The CDR3, as DNA: TGTGCCAGTAATTGGCTGGGGGAGCTGTTTTTT. Protein: CASNWLGELFF. Based on the CDR3 plus reference TRBV19 and TRBJ2-2, the full variable domain is DGGITQSPKYLFRKEGQNVTLSCEQNLNHDAMYWYRQDPGQGLRLIYYSQIVNDFQKGDIAEGYSVSREKKESFPLTVTSAQKNPTAFYLCASNWLGELFFGEGSRLTVL.

This clonotype has just a few counts. Written as DNA, the CDR3 is TGTGCCAGCAGCTTTGGGGACGTCCGGGGTCGTGGCTACACCTTC. This translates into CASSFGDVRGRGYTF. The chain is built from TRBV9 and TRBJ1-2, with D possibly matching TRBD1 (5 bases). This CDR3 is 15 amino acids long. CDR1 SGDLS and CDR2 YYNGEE come from the germline V gene. The germline V and J ends were trimmed by 4 bases and 7 bases, with 20 bases remaining between them.

This clonotype was detected a few times. The rearrangement uses TRBV20-1 and TRBJ2-5, with 7 bases that match TRBD1. The CDR3 length is 14 residues. V gave up 5 bases and J gave up 3 bases; unmatched junction bases: 9. Germline V gene lookup returns CDR1 DFQATT and CDR2 SNEGSKA (reference sequence). The CDR3 loop reads CSAQKQGFEETQYF. CDR3 nucleotides: TGCAGTGCTCAAAAACAGGGGTTTGAAGAGACCCAGTACTTC.

This rearrangement joins TRBV4-2 to TRBJ2-3; TRBD1 matches at 12 bases. Losses at the gene ends were 4 bases for V and 9 bases for J; bases not matched to a gene: 5. This CDR3 spans 14 amino acids. The germline V gene has CDR1 LGHNA and CDR2 YNFKEQ. CDR3 protein: CASSPRDRGRTQYF. The CDR3 nucleotides are TGTGCCAGCAGCCCCCGGGACAGGGGGCGCACGCAGTATTTT.

This rearrangement joins TRBV6-5 to TRBJ1-2, with 10 bases fitting TRBD1. This CDR3 spans 15 amino acids. V was pared by 2 bases and J by 5 bases, with 5 bases of the junction left unmatched. Germline V gene sequence: CDR1 MNHEY, CDR2 SVGAGI. In DNA, the CDR3 is TGTGCCAGCAGTTACAGGACAGGGGGGGAATATGGCTACACCTTC. Its protein product is CASSYRTGGEYGYTF.

This clonotype was counted between two and nine times. This chain joins TRBV5-5 and TRBJ2-5; D call uncertain. The CDR3 runs to 15 residues. Germline CDR1 and CDR2: SGHKS and YYEKEE (reference sequence). V lost 6 bases and J 4 bases, leaving 19 bases between the germline ends. The DNA for the CDR3 is TGTGCCAGCAACCCCGCGGACGTGGGAAGAGAGACCCAGTACTTC. Translation: CASNPADVGRETQYF.

This clonotype was picked up a small number of times. This chain joins TRBV30 and TRBJ1-3, with D possibly being TRBD1 (6 bases). V was pared by 5 bases and J by 2 bases, with 16 bases between. The germline gives CDR1 GTSNPN, CDR2 SVGIG (reference sequence). The CDR3 is 15 residues long. DNA for the CDR3: TGTGCCTGGGGGAGGGGGGCCAGCCCTGGAAACACCATATATTTT. Residues: CAWGRGASPGNTIYF.